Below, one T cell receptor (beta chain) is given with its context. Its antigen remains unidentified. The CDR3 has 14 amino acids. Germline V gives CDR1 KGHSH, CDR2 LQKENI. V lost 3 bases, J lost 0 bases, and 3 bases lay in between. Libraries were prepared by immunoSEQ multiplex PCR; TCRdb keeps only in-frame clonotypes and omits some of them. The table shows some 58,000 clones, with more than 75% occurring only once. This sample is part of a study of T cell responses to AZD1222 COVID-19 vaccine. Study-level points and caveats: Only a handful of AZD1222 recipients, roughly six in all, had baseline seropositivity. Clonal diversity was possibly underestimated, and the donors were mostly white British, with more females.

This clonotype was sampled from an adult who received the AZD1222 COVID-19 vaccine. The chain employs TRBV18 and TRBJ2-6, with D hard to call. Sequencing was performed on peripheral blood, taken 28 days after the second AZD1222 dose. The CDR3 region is CASSPASGANVLTF. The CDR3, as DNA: TGTGCCAGCTCACCCGCCTCTGGGGCCAACGTCCTGACTTTC.